The 9 T cell receptor beta chains in this list originate from one sample, sequenced in a study of blood T cell repertoires in COVID-19. The protocol was immunoSEQ multiplex PCR, while the TCRdb copy is restricted to in-frame clones and leaves out a portion. The data hold 310,000 or so clones, with roughly 90% observed a single time. Sequencing was done on a sample of peripheral blood. These receptors were collected from a man aged 30-40 years with COVID-19, enrolled during active disease.

The rearrangement uses TRBV28 and TRBJ1-1; the D gene is possibly TRBD1 (5 bases). Trimming removed 7 bases at V and 0 bases at J, with 6 bases between. From germline, CDR1 is MDHEN and CDR2 SYDVKM. The CDR3 has 12 amino acids. This chain's CDR3 is CASTRVNTEAFF. DNA for the CDR3: TGTGCCAGCACCAGGGTGAACACTGAAGCTTTCTTT.

V is TRBV4-3 and J is TRBJ1-2; 8 nucleotides match TRBD1. The CDR3 runs 14 residues. Trimming cost V 3 bases and J 4 bases; bases outside gene matches: 4. Germline CDR1 LGHNA, CDR2 YSLEER. This chain's CDR3 is CASSHLQGGYGYTF. In DNA form, the CDR3 reads TGCGCCAGCAGCCATCTACAGGGGGGCTATGGCTACACCTTC.

This rearrangement joins TRBV5-5 to TRBJ1-2; maybe TRBD1 (6 bases). Trimming left V 2 bases short and J 14 bases short, with 25 bases between. CDR1 and CDR2 (germline): SGHKS, YYEKEE (reference sequence). CDR3 length equals 15 residues. CDR3 residues: CASSFGSRDTPLRTF. CDR3 DNA sequence: TGTGCCAGCAGCTTCGGGTCCCGGGACACGCCCCTGCGGACCTTC.

The chain has TRBV2 and TRBJ1-6, with 7 positions matching TRBD1. The germline V gene encodes CDR1 SNHLY and CDR2 FYNNEI. V shed 6 bases and J 5 bases; nucleotides not matched to a gene: 7. The CDR3 covers 15 residues. The CDR3 DNA reads TGTGCCAGCAGCGTCGACAGGGCCAATAATTCACCCCTCCACTTT. Protein sequence: CASSVDRANNSPLHF.

The chain uses TRBV27 and TRBJ1-5; the match to TRBD1 covers 7 bases. J lost 4 bases, V lost 4 bases, and 10 bases had no gene match. This CDR3 comprises 16 residues. Germline CDR1 MNHEY, CDR2 SMNVEV (reference sequence). This CDR3 reads CASSSVRQGWNQPQHF. Here the CDR3 DNA reads TGTGCCAGCAGTTCCGTGCGACAGGGCTGGAATCAGCCCCAGCATTTT.

The chain employs TRBV2 and TRBJ1-5; D gene ambiguous. The CDR3 extends over 13 amino acids. V was pared by 7 bases and J by 1 base, with 8 bases between. Germline CDR1 is SNHLY and CDR2 is FYNNEI. The CDR3 loop is CASTGTSNQPQHF. CDR3 coding DNA: TGTGCCAGCACAGGAACAAGCAATCAGCCCCAGCATTTT.

The genes are TRBV9 and TRBJ1-1; D remains ambiguous. The germline CDR1 and CDR2 sequences are SGDLS and YYNGEE. CDR3 length equals 13 residues. V was pared by 0 bases and J by 6 bases, with 9 bases between. CDR3 DNA: TGTGCCAGCAGCGTAGACGGAGGCGCTGAAGCTTTCTTT. Amino acids: CASSVDGGAEAFF.

This clone showed up just once. The chain uses TRBV6-5 and TRBJ2-1; TRBD1 might be the D (5 bases). Germline V lookup: CDR1 MNHEY, CDR2 SVGAGI. V lost 2 bases, J lost 4 bases, and 12 bases lay in between. This CDR3 is 15 amino acids long. The CDR3 reads CASSYRQPKYNEQFF. Here the CDR3 DNA reads TGTGCCAGCAGTTACCGACAGCCGAAGTACAATGAGCAGTTCTTC.

V is TRBV9 and J is TRBJ1-1; D gene uncertain. This CDR3 has 16 residues. Deletions cut 0 bases from V and 1 base from J, with 13 bases between. The germline CDR1 and CDR2 sequences are SGDLS and YYNGEE. This CDR3 reads CASSVVGGNPNTEAFF. Written as DNA, the CDR3 is TGTGCCAGCAGCGTAGTTGGAGGAAATCCGAACACTGAAGCTTTCTTT.